At least ten counts were recorded for the clone carrying this TCR beta chain. Its antigen is as yet unknown. This CDR3 comprises 17 residues. Germline trimming cut 3 bases from V and 7 bases from J; bases unmatched to any gene: 8. Built from TCR beta cDNA, the libraries had unique molecular identifiers in them. With roughly 1 to 11 million T cells as the source, hundreds of thousands of cDNA molecules resulted. TCRdb itself ran the PCR reads through MiXCR, one entry per CDR3 protein. Of some 370,000 distinct CDR3 sequences in the sample, about a third were seen once. This entry comes from a study of post-analysis software for immune sequencing data. Overall study: Relapsing-remitting, secondary progressive and progressive-relapsing multiple sclerosis were all included among the disease courses. Findings of the study overall: There was significantly lower normalized Chao1 diversity in multiple sclerosis patients than in controls. Higher frequency in patients than in controls was seen for roughly five TRBV segments, with TRBV5-6, TRBV5-1 and TRBV20-1 among them.

This chain connects TRBV12-3 or TRBV12-4 to TRBJ2-1, with 14 positions matching TRBD2. This TCR was sampled from a girl aged 10 to 17 with multiple sclerosis. The sample comprised blood. CDR3 sequence: CASSFLGLAGGMNEQFF. The CDR3 DNA reads TGTGCCAGCAGTTTCTTAGGACTAGCGGGGGGCATGAATGAGCAGTTCTTC.